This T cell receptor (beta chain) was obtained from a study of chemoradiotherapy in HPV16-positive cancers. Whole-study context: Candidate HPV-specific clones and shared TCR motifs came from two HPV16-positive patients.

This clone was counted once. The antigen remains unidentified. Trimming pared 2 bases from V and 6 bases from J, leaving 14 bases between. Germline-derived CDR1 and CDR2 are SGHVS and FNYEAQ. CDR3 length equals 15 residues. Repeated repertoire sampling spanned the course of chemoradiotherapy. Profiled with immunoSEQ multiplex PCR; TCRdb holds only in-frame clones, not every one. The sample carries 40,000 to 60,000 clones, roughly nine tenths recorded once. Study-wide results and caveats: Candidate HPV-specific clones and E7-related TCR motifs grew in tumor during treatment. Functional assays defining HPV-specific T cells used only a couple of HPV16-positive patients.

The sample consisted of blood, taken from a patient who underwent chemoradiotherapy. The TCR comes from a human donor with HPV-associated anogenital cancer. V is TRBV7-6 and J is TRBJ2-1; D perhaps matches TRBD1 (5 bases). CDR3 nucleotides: TGTGCCAGCAGCTTAAACTCCAGGACATCCAATGAGCAGTTCTTC. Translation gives CASSLNSRTSNEQFF.